This TCR beta chain originates from a study of cytomegalovirus exposure and HLA in healthy donors (dated by TCRdb to about 2017). Turning to the overall study: An earlier analysis of approximately 600 of the donors reported 250 to 300 Gb of sequence data and some 120 million unique TCR beta sequences from some 180 million T cells. An early release that covered 640 HLA-typed donors contained around 330 gigabases of sequencing data and 85 million to 100 million unique TCR sequences. The genetic ancestry cluster associated with self-reported Caucasian donors included 70% to 85% of the roughly 360 genotyped donors. The aim of the study was to test whether cataloging public T cell receptors could identify signatures of past pathogen exposure. The study used immunosequencing to profile the T cell repertoires of approximately 630 subjects and linked those repertoires to cytomegalovirus serostatus. A separate validation cohort of 100 to 150 different subjects was used in addition to the 666-subject first cohort. To predict cytomegalovirus infection status, the study combined high-throughput TCR immunosequencing, statistical association of individual TCRs with disease status, and machine learning. A later analysis re-examined previously published TCR beta repertoires from over 500 donors and added high-resolution HLA genotyping to investigate patterns of TCR occurrence. Rather than using new phenotypic data, the later analysis identified candidate immune exposures from TCR beta sequences and from how often those sequences occurred across donors. To decide whether each TCR beta V gene segment behaved as functional or pseudogenic, an earlier analysis of some 600 of the donors relied on high-throughput TCR beta sequencing. Alongside the repertoire data, information on donor age, sex, ethnicity and CMV serostatus was compiled. Genome-wide SNP genotypes for about 65% of the roughly 670 donors were used in a later genetic analysis, which treated that subset as a discovery cohort. All discovery cohort repertoires had been generated on a single sequencing platform. Class I and class II HLA loci were covered by the typing at four-digit resolution. The number of typed donors differed by locus: 629-630 for A, B, C, DRB1 and DQB1; 500 to 550 for DQA1; 606 for DPA1; and roughly 490 for DPB1. About five DR-DQ haplotypes were handled as single units for association and clustering because linkage in the cohort was strong. Across about 380 genotyped donors of the cohort, an average of about 240,000 unique TCR beta nucleotide sequences per donor were sequenced, and roughly 17% of those sequences were non-productive.

The germline V gene provides CDR1 SGDLS and CDR2 YYNGEE. The CDR3 numbers 17 residues from cysteine through phenylalanine. This entry keeps only the CDR3 DNA: 51 bases, framed from base 1. V lost 4 bases and J lost 3 bases, and the count of bases not matched to a germline gene is 10. The cohort consisted of hundreds of healthy bone marrow donors. At the time of sampling, all cohort members were nominally healthy, though unrecorded immune exposures were likely present. The donor was CMV seronegative and belonged to the group of around 400 seronegative cohort members. A peripheral blood sample was provided by each donor, and peripheral blood mononuclear cells were used for TCR beta sequencing. The Qiagen DNeasy Blood Extraction Kit was used to extract genomic DNA from the blood cell samples. Findings and caveats that apply to the study as a whole: Some IMGT-functional V segments, including TRBV6-2 and TRBV6-3, could not be distinguished by the 87-base-pair reads and were therefore excluded. V-gene and J-gene trimming of TCR beta chains was associated with a missense DCLRE1C variant in a later genetic analysis, and the association was replicated in an independent cohort. CMV serostatus was the only immune exposure information available for the cohort. The sequencing pipeline was judged likely to have produced a cluster of highly shared sequence variants as a technical artifact. The presence/absence analyses assumed that sequencing depth was roughly uniform across donors, and that assumption may not be true. The authors suggested that the approach could potentially be extended to other disease states and immunological phenotypes. Cytomegalovirus status was reported to be diagnosed by the classifier with high specificity and sensitivity in both the original and validation cohorts. In an earlier analysis of around 600 of the donors, most TCR beta V segments were observed in productive rearrangements about 87% or about 30% of the time, broadly matching IMGT annotations. The study listed 150 to 200 TCR beta chains as associated with cytomegalovirus. Because counts were too low, 15 to 20 rarely observed V segments, including chromosome 9 orphons, were excluded from the earlier analysis of roughly 580 of the donors. Linkage disequilibrium might explain the correlated functional status among segregating V segments, but an unknown experimental factor could not be excluded. According to a later analysis, parvovirus B19, influenza, CMV and Epstein-Barr virus appeared linked to several top co-occurrence clusters. When HLA alleles, especially DR and DQ, strongly co-occurred, TCR associations were difficult to assign to individual alleles. In this cohort, only TCR beta chains were sequenced, and detectable features were limited by the absence of alpha or paired-chain data. Compared with equally common non-associated chains, HLA-associated TCR beta chains in a later analysis were more clonally expanded and had lower generation probabilities. In a later analysis, TCR association rates were found to vary across HLA loci, with the most associated TCRs seen for DRB1 alleles and the fewest for HLA-C alleles. Because HLA typing was unavailable for some donors at each locus, only the typed subset was used in association tests. In vitro tests confirmed that a few of the cytomegalovirus-associated TCR beta chains recognize cytomegalovirus antigens. In a later analysis, most CMV-associated TCR beta chains were found to appear HLA-restricted, with HLA associations seemingly driven largely by CMV exposure. While some public TCRs were present in many individuals, most TCR sequences turned up only very rarely across donors. In a later genetic analysis, fewer N-insertions in productive TCRs were reported among donors in an Asian-associated ancestry cluster than the approximately 710-donor mean. In a later analysis, some 17,000 TCR beta sequences were associated with specific HLA alleles at a false discovery rate of 0.05. A further reported finding was that TCR beta sequences accurately predicted the HLA-A and HLA-B alleles for most subjects in the first cohort.

Libraries came from the immunoSEQ multiplex PCR assay. For the multiplex PCR, a mixture combining 60 forward primers for TCR Vbeta segments and 13 reverse primers for TCR Jbeta segments was used. A multiplex PCR assay on genomic DNA amplified the CDR3 region of rearranged TCR beta genes. The amplified TCR beta libraries were sequenced on the Illumina HiSeq System as 87-base-pair reads. The paper's data handling went like this. A later analysis counted about 82 million unique TCR beta chains across the 550 to 750 repertoires, and 9.5 million to 11 million of these chains were shared by at least two donors. To remove PCR and sequencing errors, raw reads were error-corrected and collapsed into unique sequences using a nearest-neighbor algorithm that merged closely related sequences. To assign V, D and J gene segments, CDR3 sequences were aligned to IMGT reference sequences. For a sequence to be retained, a match of at least six nucleotides to both a V gene segment and a J gene segment was required. Rearrangements were classified as productive when the CDR3 lacked stop codons and remained in frame with V and J, and all other rearrangements were classified as non-productive. Following IMGT convention, CDR3 was defined as the stretch from the second conserved V-encoded cysteine to the conserved J-encoded phenylalanine. In an earlier analysis of 550 to 650 of the donors, sequences lacking an unambiguous match to a single V gene segment were excluded. An earlier analysis of fewer than 750 of the donors called V segments functional above 56.7% productive rearrangements and segregating when the between-donor standard deviation exceeded 5%. A statistical classification framework was built to diagnose cytomegalovirus status from the catalog of TCR beta chain sequences. In a later analysis, TCR nucleotide sequences were compared against IMGT/GENE-DB human TR gene sequences so that V and J genes could be assigned. Using the TCRdist pipeline, a later analysis assigned CDR3 sequences along with most-parsimonious VDJ recombination scenarios. A later analysis defined each TCR beta chain by its CDR3 amino acid sequence plus V-gene family, and excluded reads lacking a unique V-gene family. To address suspected cross-contamination and a sequencing artifact, a later analysis removed around 600 highly shared, low-generation-probability nucleotide sequences. A later analysis calculated a clonal expansion index for each public chain from normalized within-repertoire ranks of inferred template counts. In a later analysis, generation probabilities were computed with a VDJ recombination model fitted to out-of-frame rearrangements, and the resulting probabilities were checked against IGoR. Hypergeometric tests were used in a later analysis to score TCR-TCR, TCR-HLA and TCR-CMV co-occurrence, with a repertoire-size bias correction applied to the TCR pairs. False discovery rates were estimated in a later analysis by permuting HLA or CMV assignments 20 times. In a later analysis, co-occurring TCRs were grouped using DBSCAN, and TCRdist sequence similarity was added for clustering within HLA-allele-positive subsets. Repertoires with fewer than 30,000 or more than 120,000 public chains, plus five repertoires with anomalous nucleotide sharing, were excluded from co-occurrence clustering. This immuneACCESS table, as held by TCRdb, lists in-frame sequences with V and J called but not all clones. Of the missing ones, under half trace to an unresolved V gene in checked studies; the others have no known cause. That table furnishes V, J and clone size, whereas the DNA furnished D and trimming. For this sample there are more than 80,000 clones; 71% appear just once. Clones ranked in the top ten supply 2.5% to 3.5% of the sample.

Of note for this clone: The antigen it recognizes is unknown. There are no base qualities to consult, and no much larger clone falls within one base.

The TCR originated in a female donor in good health and CMV-seronegative. The specimen sequenced was PBMCs. The rearrangement joined TRBV9 to TRBJ2-1; TRBD2 lines up with 10 middle nucleotides. CDR3 reads: CASSPHLGTSVYNEQFF. In nucleotide form, the sequence is TGTGCCAGCAGCCCTCACCTCGGGACTAGCGTCTACAATGAGCAGTTCTTC.